This entry lists 5 T cell receptor beta chains sequenced from one sample in a study of blood T cell repertoires in COVID-19. TCRdb's copy holds only in-frame clones and misses some; the assay was immunoSEQ multiplex PCR. The data hold about 410,000 clones, with 86% observed a single time. Sequences were obtained from peripheral blood. The receptors derive from a woman in her 30s with active or convalescent COVID-19.

The rearrangement uses TRBV12-5 and TRBJ2-1; the D gene is possibly TRBD1 (6 bases). Germline CDR1 reads LGHNT; CDR2 reads FRNRAP. V was trimmed by 7 bases and J by 3 bases, leaving 13 bases between them. The CDR3 spans 14 residues. The CDR3 protein is CASVVDSHYNEQFF. As DNA, the CDR3 is TGTGCTAGTGTGGTGGACAGCCACTACAATGAGCAGTTCTTC.

The rearrangement uses TRBV5-1 and TRBJ2-7; 8 nucleotides match TRBD1. V lost 4 bases, J lost 1 base, and 4 bases stayed unmatched. The CDR3 has 14 residues. Germline values: CDR1 SGHRS, CDR2 YFSETQ. CDR3 loop: CASSERQGSYEQYF. Here the CDR3 DNA reads TGCGCCAGCAGCGAAAGACAGGGGTCCTACGAGCAGTACTTC.

This rearrangement joins TRBV6-1 to TRBJ1-4, with TRBD1 as a possible D gene (5 bases). Per the germline V gene, CDR1 is MNHNS and CDR2 is SASEGT. The CDR3 is 15 residues long. V lost 3 bases and J 8 bases, leaving 16 bases between the germline ends. In DNA form, the CDR3 reads TGTGCCAGCAGTGACATACAGCGTGGGGGGGAAAAACTGTTTTTT. This sequence encodes CASSDIQRGGEKLFF.

V usage is TRBV6-5 and J usage is TRBJ2-1, with 10 bases that match TRBD1. CDR1 is MNHEY, CDR2 SVGAGI, per germline. The J segment lost 3 bases and the V segment lost 5 bases, leaving 4 bases of the junction unmatched. The CDR3 has 15 amino acids. The CDR3 reads CASSTDRGLYNEQFF. Here the CDR3 DNA reads TGTGCCAGCAGTACAGACAGGGGGCTCTACAATGAGCAGTTCTTC.

The rearrangement uses TRBV7-2 and TRBJ1-6; perhaps TRBD1 as D (5 bases). The germline CDR1 and CDR2 sequences are SGHTA and FQGNSA. The length of the CDR3 is 15 residues. The ends were cut back, 5 bases at V and 10 bases at J, with 18 bases in the middle. The CDR3 sequence is CASSGNAGSKSPLHF. CDR3 coding DNA: TGTGCCAGCAGCGGGAACGCAGGGTCAAAATCACCCCTCCACTTT.